A selection of T cell receptor beta chains follows, all from one sample in a study of blood T cell repertoires in COVID-19. Profiling relied on immunoSEQ multiplex PCR, and the TCRdb table lists in-frame clones only, not all of them. The repertoire consists of tens of thousands of clones, with roughly 87% occurring once and the leading ten covering 4.9%. Sequencing was carried out using peripheral blood. These TCRs come from a woman in her fifties or sixties with active COVID-19. Each CDR3 is given with its conserved first and last residue. The D gene is left open where the match is weak. Some rows have no size entry. The others give once, few or many, or a class for an expanded clone.

V: TRBV7-9; D: .; size: few; J: TRBJ1-2; CDR3: CASSLALGMGDGYTF; DNA: TGTGCCAGCAGCTTAGCGCTGGGAATGGGAGATGGCTACACCTTC
V: TRBV20-1; D: .; size: .; J: TRBJ2-1; CDR3: CSAKRNEQFF; DNA: TGCAGTGCTAAGAGGAATGAGCAGTTCTTC
V: TRBV6-4; D: TRBD1; size: .; J: TRBJ1-1; CDR3: CATGQGETEAFF; DNA: TGTGCCACCGGACAGGGTGAAACTGAAGCTTTCTTT
V: TRBV4-1; D: .; size: .; J: TRBJ1-5; CDR3: CASSSLSGGGQPQHF; DNA: TGCGCCAGCAGTTCTCTCTCGGGGGGCGGTCAGCCCCAGCATTTT
V: TRBV30; D: .; size: .; J: TRBJ2-5; CDR3: CAWSKAEGTQYF; DNA: TGTGCCTGGAGTAAAGCTGAGGGGACCCAGTACTTC
V: TRBV10-3; D: .; size: .; J: TRBJ2-3; CDR3: CAISESSRGSGGSGTQYF; DNA: TGTGCCATCAGTGAGTCGTCCCGAGGGAGCGGCGGATCGGGTACGCAGTATTTT
V: TRBV4-1; D: TRBD2; size: once; J: TRBJ2-3; CDR3: CASSQEQASGSISTDTQYF; DNA: TGCGCCAGCAGCCAAGAGCAGGCTAGCGGGAGTATAAGCACAGATACGCAGTATTTT
V: TRBV21-1; D: .; size: .; J: TRBJ1-1; CDR3: CASNSTGAGKAFF; DNA: TGTGCCAGCAACTCAACAGGGGCCGGGAAGGCTTTCTTT
V: TRBV27; D: TRBD1; size: .; J: TRBJ2-7; CDR3: CASRRQGPNYEQYF; DNA: TGTGCCAGCAGGCGACAGGGCCCTAACTACGAGCAGTACTTC
V: TRBV10-3; D: .; size: .; J: TRBJ1-1; CDR3: CAISESAGGNTEAFF; DNA: TGTGCCATCAGTGAGTCGGCCGGGGGGAACACTGAAGCTTTCTTT
V: TRBV12-2; D: .; size: .; J: TRBJ1-4; CDR3: CASRFRGLKGEKLFF; DNA: TGTGCAAGTCGCTTCAGGGGTCTTAAAGGTGAAAAACTGTTTTTT
V: TRBV14; D: TRBD2; size: .; J: TRBJ2-3; CDR3: CASSPGLPKGGGTDTQYF; DNA: TGTGCCAGCAGCCCGGGACTACCTAAAGGTGGAGGCACAGATACGCAGTATTTT
V: TRBV4-2; D: TRBD2; size: .; J: TRBJ2-7; CDR3: CASSQVAGGSFHEQYF; DNA: TGTGCCAGCAGCCAAGTAGCGGGAGGGAGTTTCCACGAGCAGTACTTC
V: TRBV5-1; D: .; size: .; J: TRBJ1-2; CDR3: CASRRGTPTSYGYTF; DNA: TGCGCCAGCAGAAGGGGGACACCTACTTCCTATGGCTACACCTTC
V: TRBV7-6; D: TRBD1; size: .; J: TRBJ2-7; CDR3: CASSSLGTGQIGEQYF; DNA: TGTGCCAGCAGCTCGCTTGGGACAGGGCAAATAGGCGAGCAGTACTTC
V: TRBV5-1; D: TRBD1; size: once; J: TRBJ1-3; CDR3: CASSAYRGASSGNTIYF; DNA: TGCGCCAGCAGCGCTTACAGGGGTGCAAGCTCTGGAAACACCATATATTTT
V: TRBV3-1/TRBV3-2; D: TRBD2; size: .; J: TRBJ2-1; CDR3: CASSQELPSGDRDNEQFF; DNA: TGTGCCAGCAGCCAAGAGCTCCCTAGCGGGGACCGGGACAATGAGCAGTTCTTC
V: TRBV28; D: .; size: few; J: TRBJ1-3; CDR3: CASNFGGQGNTIYF; DNA: TGTGCCAGCAATTTCGGGGGTCAAGGAAACACCATATATTTT
V: TRBV5-4; D: TRBD2; size: .; J: TRBJ2-2; CDR3: CASSLWGGRTGELFF; DNA: TGTGCCAGCAGCTTGTGGGGGGGTCGGACCGGGGAGCTGTTTTTT
V: TRBV19; D: .; size: few; J: TRBJ2-1; CDR3: CASSRLGSTYNEQFF; DNA: TGTGCCAGTAGCCGACTAGGGAGCACCTACAATGAGCAGTTCTTC
V: TRBV4-1; D: TRBD2; size: once; J: TRBJ2-1; CDR3: CASSQGLSGPRGNEQFF; DNA: TGCGCCAGCAGCCAAGGTCTTAGCGGGCCCCGGGGCAATGAGCAGTTCTTC
V: TRBV15; D: TRBD1; size: .; J: TRBJ2-1; CDR3: CATSSSGQGNWNEQFF; DNA: TGTGCCACCAGCAGTTCGGGACAGGGCAATTGGAATGAGCAGTTCTTC
V: TRBV14; D: TRBD2; size: .; J: TRBJ2-1; CDR3: CASSQLGGISYNEQFF; DNA: TGTGCCAGCAGCCAACTCGGGGGGATCTCCTACAATGAGCAGTTCTTC
V: TRBV30; D: .; size: .; J: TRBJ1-6; CDR3: CAWSVGRGFTSPLHF; DNA: TGTGCCTGGAGTGTCGGAAGAGGTTTTACTTCACCCCTCCACTTT
V: TRBV9; D: TRBD2; size: .; J: TRBJ2-1; CDR3: CASSDPTSGAYNEQFF; DNA: TGTGCCAGCAGCGACCCAACTAGCGGGGCCTACAATGAGCAGTTCTTC
V: TRBV25-1; D: .; size: .; J: TRBJ2-1; CDR3: CASREDTGQGGNEQFF; DNA: TGTGCCAGCAGAGAAGACACCGGGCAGGGGGGCAATGAGCAGTTCTTC
V: TRBV9; D: TRBD2; size: .; J: TRBJ2-1; CDR3: CASSVARTSGVNNEQFF; DNA: TGTGCCAGCAGCGTAGCTCGGACTAGCGGGGTTAACAATGAGCAGTTCTTC
V: TRBV7-9; D: .; size: .; J: TRBJ2-7; CDR3: CASSLQAYEQYF; DNA: TGTGCCAGCAGCTTACAGGCATACGAGCAGTACTTC
V: TRBV9; D: .; size: .; J: TRBJ2-1; CDR3: CASLTEQFF; DNA: TGTGCCAGCCTAACCGAGCAGTTCTTC
V: TRBV4-2; D: TRBD2; size: .; J: TRBJ2-3; CDR3: CASSARLMTSGSTDTQYF; DNA: TGTGCCAGCAGTGCAAGGCTTATGACTAGCGGGAGCACAGATACGCAGTATTTT
V: TRBV3-1/TRBV3-2; D: .; size: .; J: TRBJ2-2; CDR3: CASSGLANTGELFF; DNA: TGTGCCAGCAGCGGTCTAGCGAACACCGGGGAGCTGTTTTTT
V: TRBV30; D: TRBD1; size: few; J: TRBJ1-5; CDR3: CAWSPGQGGYQPQHF; DNA: TGTGCCTGGAGCCCCGGACAGGGGGGGTATCAGCCCCAGCATTTT
V: TRBV29-1; D: .; size: .; J: TRBJ2-3; CDR3: CSVEPEILTDTQYF; DNA: TGCAGCGTTGAGCCCGAGATACTCACAGATACGCAGTATTTT
V: TRBV3-1/TRBV3-2; D: TRBD1; size: .; J: TRBJ2-1; CDR3: CASSHVQGARYNEQFF; DNA: TGTGCCAGCAGCCATGTACAGGGGGCGCGTTACAATGAGCAGTTCTTC
V: TRBV6-2/TRBV6-3; D: .; size: few; J: TRBJ1-2; CDR3: CASSRDKGFYGYTF; DNA: TGTGCCAGCAGCCGGGACAAGGGCTTCTATGGCTACACCTTC
V: TRBV5-8; D: .; size: .; J: TRBJ2-7; CDR3: CASSEDRGSYEQYF; DNA: TGTGCCAGCAGCGAGGACAGAGGCTCCTACGAGCAGTACTTC
V: TRBV7-8; D: TRBD1; size: .; J: TRBJ1-1; CDR3: CASSLPGQGAYRAFF; DNA: TGTGCCAGCAGCTTACCCGGACAGGGGGCGTACCGTGCTTTCTTT
V: TRBV30; D: TRBD2; size: .; J: TRBJ2-1; CDR3: CAWKGAGRNEQFF; DNA: TGTGCCTGGAAAGGGGCCGGGAGGAATGAGCAGTTCTTC
V: TRBV9; D: TRBD1; size: .; J: TRBJ1-1; CDR3: CASSVGGGRTTNTEAFF; DNA: TGTGCCAGCAGCGTAGGAGGGGGCCGGACAACGAACACTGAAGCTTTCTTT
V: TRBV28; D: .; size: .; J: TRBJ1-4; CDR3: CASSLIGRGEKLFF; DNA: TGTGCCAGCAGTTTGATCGGGCGGGGTGAAAAACTGTTTTTT
V: TRBV5-3; D: .; size: few; J: TRBJ1-5; CDR3: CARSLTPGLDSNQPQHF; DNA: TGTGCCAGAAGCTTGACTCCGGGACTAGATAGCAATCAGCCCCAGCATTTT
V: TRBV5-1; D: TRBD1; size: .; J: TRBJ2-7; CDR3: CASSRSDRTYEQYF; DNA: TGCGCCAGCAGCAGATCGGACAGGACCTACGAGCAGTACTTC
V: TRBV10-3; D: TRBD1; size: .; J: TRBJ2-7; CDR3: CAITGTGGNEQYF; DNA: TGTGCCATCACCGGGACAGGGGGGAACGAGCAGTACTTC